Sequencing of this T cell receptor beta chain was carried out in a study of blood T cell repertoires in COVID-19 (dated by TCRdb to between 2020 and 2021). Notes on the research overall: Collaborator samples came from the United States, Italy and Spain and covered acute and convalescent phases of COVID-19. The prospective study material was composed of cDNA or gDNA derived from T cells, B-cell-depleted T cells, or PBMCs. Deeply sampled blood TCRbeta repertoires from subjects exposed to, actively infected with, or recovered from COVID-19 were included in the dataset. A freely available public database, intended as a resource for researchers studying the immune response to SARS-CoV-2, is where the repertoires were released. The samples were drawn from the first 160 participants of the ongoing ImmuneRACE study and from 1,254 subjects provided by 6 global collaborators. Sample metadata almost always included a de-identified subject ID, COVID-19 status, age in years and sex. Where available, HLA class I and class II types were taken from metadata supplied by the sample provider and were not determined by assay-based typing.

After removal of 7 bases from V and 5 bases from J, the junction retains 6 bases not matched to a gene. The CDR3 runs 13 residues from the cysteine to the phenylalanine. Of the read, only the CDR3 DNA is kept; its 39 bases are in frame from base 1. CDR1 and CDR2, looked up from the germline V gene, are SQVTM and ANQGSEA. Collaborating institutions collected whole blood in K2EDTA tubes following their own protocols. For TCRbeta analysis, collaborator samples were shipped as frozen whole blood, as isolated PBMCs, or as DNA extracted from either sample type. Summary of the overall study and its limitations: Clinical and demographic metadata were provided uncurated, with the amount varying by source and participant.

TCRbeta CDR3 regions were amplified from genomic DNA using the immunoSEQ Assay, a bias-controlled multiplex PCR. The authors' analysis ran thus. Nucleated cell counts per sample were estimated from amplification of reference gene primers within the assay. To quantify the absolute abundance of each unique TCRbeta CDR3 rearrangement, sequence reads were collapsed and filtered. Productive Simpson clonality was computed per sample as the square root of Simpson's diversity index over productive rearrangements. Entries here come from immuneACCESS through TCRdb and include only in-frame sequences with V and J called. Some clones fail to appear in such tables; in the studies checked, an unresolved V gene covers under half of the shortfall, and the cause of the remainder is unknown. V and J calls and clone size are as listed in that table; D and trimming were resolved from the DNA. The sample table records 150,000 or so clones; about 79% of these occur just once. 9.8% of the sample rests with the top ten.

In the case of this clone: There is no known antigen for this receptor. No much larger clone is present one base from it, and per-base qualities are unavailable.

The chain is assembled from TRBV29-1 and TRBJ2-5; 11 nucleotides in the junction match TRBD2. This clonotype originated in a woman between 50 and 59 years old with acute or convalescent COVID-19. What was sequenced was peripheral blood. DNA sequence: TGCAGCGCCAAAAGGACTAGCGGGGAGACCCAGTACTTC. It encodes CSAKRTSGETQYF.